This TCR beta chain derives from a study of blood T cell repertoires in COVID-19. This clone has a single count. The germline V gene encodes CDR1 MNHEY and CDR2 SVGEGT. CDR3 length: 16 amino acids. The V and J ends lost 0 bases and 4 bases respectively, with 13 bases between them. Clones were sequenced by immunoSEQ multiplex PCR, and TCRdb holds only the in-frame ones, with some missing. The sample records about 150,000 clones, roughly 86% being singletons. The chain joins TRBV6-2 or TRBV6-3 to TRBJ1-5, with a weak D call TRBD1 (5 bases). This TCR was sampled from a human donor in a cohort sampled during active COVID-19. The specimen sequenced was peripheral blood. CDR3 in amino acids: CASSYSPLQVNQPQHF. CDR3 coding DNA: TGTGCCAGCAGTTACTCTCCATTACAGGTGAATCAGCCCCAGCATTTT.